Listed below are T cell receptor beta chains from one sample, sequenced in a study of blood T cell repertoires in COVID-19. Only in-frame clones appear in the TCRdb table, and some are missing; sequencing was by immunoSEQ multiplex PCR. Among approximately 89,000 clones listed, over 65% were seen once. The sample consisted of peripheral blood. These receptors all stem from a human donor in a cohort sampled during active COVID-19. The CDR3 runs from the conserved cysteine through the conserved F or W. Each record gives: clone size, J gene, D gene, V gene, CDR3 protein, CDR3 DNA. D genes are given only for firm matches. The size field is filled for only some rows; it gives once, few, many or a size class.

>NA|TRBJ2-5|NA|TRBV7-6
CASSFSETQYF
TGTGCCAGCAGCTTTTCGGAGACCCAGTACTTC
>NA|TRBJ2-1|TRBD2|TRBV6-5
CASSYGGLVENEQFF
TGTGCCAGCAGTTACGGAGGACTAGTTGAGAATGAGCAGTTCTTC
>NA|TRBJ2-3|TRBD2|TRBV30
CAWSVAGVSTDTQYF
TGTGCCTGGAGTGTAGCGGGGGTCAGCACAGATACGCAGTATTTT
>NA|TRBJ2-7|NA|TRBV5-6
CASSFQVSYEQYF
TGTGCCAGCAGCTTTCAGGTATCCTACGAGCAGTACTTC
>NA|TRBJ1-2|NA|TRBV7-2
CASSLRTTNYGYTF
TGTGCCAGCAGCTTAAGGACTACTAACTATGGCTACACCTTC
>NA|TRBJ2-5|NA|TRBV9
CASSVGQPQETQYF
TGTGCCAGCAGCGTAGGACAGCCCCAAGAGACCCAGTACTTC
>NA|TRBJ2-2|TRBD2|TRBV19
CASSMGTSGFNTGELFF
TGTGCCAGTAGTATGGGGACTAGCGGTTTTAACACCGGGGAGCTGTTTTTT
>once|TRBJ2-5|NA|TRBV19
CASADSREETQYF
TGTGCCAGTGCGGACTCGCGGGAAGAGACCCAGTACTTC
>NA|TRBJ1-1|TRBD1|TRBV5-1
CASGRQGPNTEAFF
TGCGCCAGCGGTAGACAGGGCCCGAACACTGAAGCTTTCTTT
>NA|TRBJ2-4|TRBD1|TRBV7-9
CASQGAGNIQYF
TGTGCCAGCCAGGGGGCTGGAAACATTCAGTACTTC
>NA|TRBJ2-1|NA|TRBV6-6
CASSTQGSSYNEQFF
TGTGCCAGCAGTACACAGGGATCCTCCTACAATGAGCAGTTCTTC
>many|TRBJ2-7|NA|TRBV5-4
CASSRPGYEQYF
TGTGCCAGCAGCCGCCCAGGTTACGAGCAGTACTTC
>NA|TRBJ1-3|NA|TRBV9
CASSGTELVSGNTIYF
TGTGCCAGCAGCGGGACTGAGCTAGTCTCTGGAAACACCATATATTTT
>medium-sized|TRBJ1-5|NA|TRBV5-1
CASSLTGQPQHF
TGCGCCAGCAGCTTGACCGGTCAGCCCCAGCATTTT
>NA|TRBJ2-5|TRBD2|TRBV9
CASSHSGAGLQETQYF
TGTGCCAGCAGCCATAGCGGGGCGGGGCTCCAAGAGACCCAGTACTTC
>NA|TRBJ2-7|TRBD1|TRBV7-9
CASSPSNRGDEQYF
TGTGCCAGCAGCCCCTCCAACAGGGGCGACGAGCAGTACTTC
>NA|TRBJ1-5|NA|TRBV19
CASSPRTVNQPQHF
TGTGCCAGTAGTCCCCGGACAGTGAATCAGCCCCAGCATTTT
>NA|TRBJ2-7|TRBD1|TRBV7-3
CASSLDGTGASYEQYF
TGTGCCAGCAGCTTGGACGGGACAGGAGCGTCCTACGAGCAGTACTTC
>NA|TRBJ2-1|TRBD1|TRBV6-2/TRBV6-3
CASSYTTGGYNEQFF
TGTGCCAGCAGTTATACCACAGGGGGCTACAATGAGCAGTTCTTC
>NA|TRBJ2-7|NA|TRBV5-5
CASSLTNYEQYF
TGTGCCAGCAGCCTTACAAACTACGAGCAGTACTTC
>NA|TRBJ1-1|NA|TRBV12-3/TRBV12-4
CAITTGSNTEAFF
TGTGCCATCACGACAGGTTCGAACACTGAAGCTTTCTTT
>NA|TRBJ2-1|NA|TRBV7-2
CASSPQGFNEQFF
TGTGCCAGCAGTCCACAGGGTTTCAATGAGCAGTTCTTC
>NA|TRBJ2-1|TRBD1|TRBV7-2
CASSLGATGGNEQFF
TGTGCCAGCAGCTTAGGAGCGACAGGGGGCAATGAGCAGTTCTTC
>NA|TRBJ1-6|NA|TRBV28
CASASPVASPLHF
TGTGCCAGCGCATCCCCGGTAGCTTCACCCCTCCACTTT
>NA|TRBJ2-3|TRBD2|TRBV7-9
CASRHGLAGVDTQYF
TGTGCCAGCAGGCATGGACTAGCGGGAGTAGATACGCAGTATTTT
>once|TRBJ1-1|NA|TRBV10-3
CAISPGRPEAFF
TGTGCCATCAGTCCAGGGAGGCCTGAAGCTTTCTTT
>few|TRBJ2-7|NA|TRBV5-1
CASSEQGSSYEQYF
TGCGCCAGCAGTGAACAGGGTTCCTCCTACGAGCAGTACTTC
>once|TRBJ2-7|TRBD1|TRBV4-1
CASSSRTGTGVYEQYF
TGCGCCAGCAGTTCTAGGACCGGGACAGGGGTCTACGAGCAGTACTTC
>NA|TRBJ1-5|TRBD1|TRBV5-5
CASSMTGGGNQPQHF
TGTGCCAGCAGCATGACAGGGGGTGGCAATCAGCCCCAGCATTTT
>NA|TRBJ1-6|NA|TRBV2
CASSDRVKSPLHF
TGTGCCAGCAGTGACAGGGTTAAATCACCCCTCCACTTT
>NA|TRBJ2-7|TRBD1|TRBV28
CASSSLRTGNPDEQYF
TGTGCCAGCAGTTCTCTACGGACAGGGAATCCCGACGAGCAGTACTTC
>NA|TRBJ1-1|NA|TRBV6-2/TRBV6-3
CASSYSGGNTEAFF
TGTGCCAGCAGTTACTCGGGGGGGAACACTGAAGCTTTCTTT
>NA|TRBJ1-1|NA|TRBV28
CASTLWNTEAFF
TGTGCCAGCACCCTATGGAACACTGAAGCTTTCTTT
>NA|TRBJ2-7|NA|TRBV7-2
CASSPPGLLLEQYF
TGTGCCAGCAGTCCTCCGGGACTCCTTCTCGAGCAGTACTTC
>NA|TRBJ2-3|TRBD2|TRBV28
CASSSPGRADTQYF
TGTGCCAGCAGTTCACCAGGGAGGGCAGATACGCAGTATTTT
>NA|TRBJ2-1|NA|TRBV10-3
CAIRTESHNEQFF
TGTGCCATCCGGACAGAGTCCCACAATGAGCAGTTCTTC
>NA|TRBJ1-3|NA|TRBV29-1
CSVLGNTIYF
TGCAGCGTTTTAGGAAACACCATATATTTT
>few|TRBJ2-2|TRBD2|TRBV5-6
CASSLGLAGGAGELFF
TGTGCCAGCAGCTTGGGCCTAGCGGGAGGGGCCGGGGAGCTGTTTTTT
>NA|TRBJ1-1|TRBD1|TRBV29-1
CSVRTGGVTEAFF
TGCAGCGTCCGGACAGGAGGAGTCACTGAAGCTTTCTTT
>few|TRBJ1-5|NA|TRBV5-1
CASSLDGRGNQPQHF
TGCGCCAGCAGCTTAGACGGACGGGGAAATCAGCCCCAGCATTTT
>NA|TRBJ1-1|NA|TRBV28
CASARTKGLTEAFF
TGTGCCTCAGCGCGGACGAAAGGACTCACTGAAGCTTTCTTT
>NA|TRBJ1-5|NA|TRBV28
CASSFQYSNQPQHF
TGTGCCAGCAGTTTTCAGTATAGCAATCAGCCCCAGCATTTT
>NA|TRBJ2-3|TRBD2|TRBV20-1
CSASSGRASTQYF
TGCAGTGCTAGTAGCGGGAGGGCCAGTACGCAGTATTTT
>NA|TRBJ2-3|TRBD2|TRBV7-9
CASSPPSGGTDTQYF
TGTGCCAGCAGCCCCCCTTCGGGAGGAACAGATACGCAGTATTTT
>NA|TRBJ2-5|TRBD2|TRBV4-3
CASSPEGWGGETQYF
TGCGCCAGCAGCCCAGAGGGGTGGGGAGGGGAGACCCAGTACTTC
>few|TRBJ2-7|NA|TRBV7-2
CASSLALDYEQYF
TGTGCCAGCAGCTTAGCGCTAGACTACGAGCAGTACTTC
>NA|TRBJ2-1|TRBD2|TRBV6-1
CASSEAVLAAYNEQFF
TGTGCCAGCAGTGAAGCGGTACTAGCGGCGTACAATGAGCAGTTCTTC